The present entry profiles one T cell receptor beta chain with its context. Its cognate antigen is unknown. PCR used 60 Vbeta primers and 13 Jbeta primers. Profiled with immunoSEQ multiplex PCR; TCRdb holds only in-frame clones, not every one. The sample has under 200,000 clones, more than 75% seen once; the top ten hold about 1.6%. These data originate in a study of cytomegalovirus exposure and HLA in healthy donors. Background on the study: About 200 million T cells yielded 100 million or so unique TCR beta sequences, as an earlier analysis found. Study-wide findings and caveats: Most TCR sequences were uncommon, yet certain public TCRs appeared in many donors. Most of the CMV-associated TCR beta chains (in a later analysis) appeared to be HLA-restricted.

Sequencing input: PBMCs. The TCR originated in a girl under 18 in good health and CMV-seropositive.

CDR3 DNA sequence: TGTGCCAGCAGTTACGGCGTTACCGGAGACACCATATATTTT. It specifies CASSYGVTGDTIYF. V is TRBV6-5 and J is TRBJ1-3; D gene ambiguous. The length of the CDR3 is 14 residues. Trimming removed 2 bases at V and 8 bases at J, with 13 bases between. Germline V gene sequence: CDR1 MNHEY, CDR2 SVGAGI.